This T cell receptor beta chain was obtained from a study of cytomegalovirus exposure and HLA in healthy donors. Whole-study results and caveats: The CMV antigen specificity of a few CMV-associated chains was confirmed through in vitro analysis.

Turning to this clone: Its antigen is not known.

The PCR contained 60 Vbeta and 13 Jbeta primers. Methods used by the authors: About 88 million unique TCR beta chains, some 9.9 million of them shared, were counted by a later analysis. Sequencing used immunoSEQ multiplex PCR; TCRdb keeps in-frame clones, though not all of them. That table is the source of V, J and clone size, and D and trimming were worked out from the DNA. Here the sample spans around 160,000 clones, 60% to 80% being singletons. CDR1 is SGHRS and CDR2 is YFSETQ in the germline V gene. V lost 0 bases, J lost 8 bases, and 8 bases stayed unmatched. CDR3 length: 17 residues. The material sequenced was PBMCs. This chain uses TRBV5-1 with TRBJ2-1, with 13 nucleotides matching TRBD2. This clonotype was sampled from a woman between 40 and 55 years old in good health and CMV-seropositive. The CDR3: CASSLARTSGSPDEQFF. In DNA, the CDR3 is TGCGCCAGCAGCTTGGCAAGGACTAGCGGGAGTCCGGATGAGCAGTTCTTC.